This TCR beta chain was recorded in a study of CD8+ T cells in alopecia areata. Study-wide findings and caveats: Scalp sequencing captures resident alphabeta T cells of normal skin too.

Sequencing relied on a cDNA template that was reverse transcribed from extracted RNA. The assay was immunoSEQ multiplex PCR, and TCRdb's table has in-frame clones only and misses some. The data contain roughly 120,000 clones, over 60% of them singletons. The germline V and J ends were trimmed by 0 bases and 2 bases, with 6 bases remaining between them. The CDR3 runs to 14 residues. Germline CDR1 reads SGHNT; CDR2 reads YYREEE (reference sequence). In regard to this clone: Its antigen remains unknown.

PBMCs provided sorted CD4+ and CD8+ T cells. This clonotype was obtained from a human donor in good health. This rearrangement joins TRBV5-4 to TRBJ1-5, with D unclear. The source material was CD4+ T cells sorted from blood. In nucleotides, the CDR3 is TGTGCCAGCAGCTTGGCCGGGGGCAATCAGCCCCAGCATTTT. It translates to CASSLAGGNQPQHF.